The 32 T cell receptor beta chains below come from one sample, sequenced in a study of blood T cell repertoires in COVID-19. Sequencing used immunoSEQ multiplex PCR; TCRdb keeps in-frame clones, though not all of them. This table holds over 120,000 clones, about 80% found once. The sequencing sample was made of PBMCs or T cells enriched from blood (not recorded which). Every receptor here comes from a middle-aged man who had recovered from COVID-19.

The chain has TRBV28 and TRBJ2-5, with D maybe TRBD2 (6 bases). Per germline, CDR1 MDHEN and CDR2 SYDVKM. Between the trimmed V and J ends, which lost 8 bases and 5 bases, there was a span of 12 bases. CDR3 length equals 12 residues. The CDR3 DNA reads TGTGCCAGCGGGGGGTCGCGGGAGACCCAGTACTTC. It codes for CASGGSRETQYF. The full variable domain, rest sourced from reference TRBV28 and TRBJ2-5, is DVKVTQSSRYLVKRTGEKVFLECVQDMDHENMFWYRQDPGLGLRLIYFSYDVKMKEKGDIPEGYSVSREKKERFSLILESASTNQTSMYLCASGGSRETQYFGPGTRLLVL.

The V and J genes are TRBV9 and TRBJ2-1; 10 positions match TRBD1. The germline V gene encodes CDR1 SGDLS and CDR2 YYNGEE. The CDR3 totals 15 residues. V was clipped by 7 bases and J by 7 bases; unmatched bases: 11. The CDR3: CASATSGTGVNEQFF. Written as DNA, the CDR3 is TGTGCCAGCGCAACTTCCGGGACAGGGGTAAATGAGCAGTTCTTC.

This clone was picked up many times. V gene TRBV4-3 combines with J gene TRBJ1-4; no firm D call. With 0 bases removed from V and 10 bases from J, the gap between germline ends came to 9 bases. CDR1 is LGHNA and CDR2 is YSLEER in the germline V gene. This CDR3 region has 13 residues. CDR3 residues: CASSQEREAKLFF. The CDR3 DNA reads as TGCGCCAGCAGCCAAGAACGGGAGGCAAAACTGTTTTTT.

The CDR3 spells CASSLGTSGGPRTDTQYF. The CDR3 DNA reads as TGTGCCAGCAGCCTCGGGACTAGCGGGGGGCCACGCACAGATACGCAGTATTTT. The gene calls are TRBV9 and TRBJ2-3, with 15 bases matching TRBD2. Germline V gene lookup returns CDR1 SGDLS and CDR2 YYNGEE. CDR3 length: 18 amino acids. After removal of 4 bases from V and 1 base from J, the junction contained 7 bases not matched to a gene.

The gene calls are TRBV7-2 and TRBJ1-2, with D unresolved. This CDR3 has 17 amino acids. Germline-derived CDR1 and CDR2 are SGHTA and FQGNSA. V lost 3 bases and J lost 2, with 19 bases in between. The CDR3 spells CASSFSGTVTLNYGYTF. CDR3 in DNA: TGTGCCAGCAGCTTTAGCGGAACAGTTACTCTAAACTATGGCTACACCTTC.

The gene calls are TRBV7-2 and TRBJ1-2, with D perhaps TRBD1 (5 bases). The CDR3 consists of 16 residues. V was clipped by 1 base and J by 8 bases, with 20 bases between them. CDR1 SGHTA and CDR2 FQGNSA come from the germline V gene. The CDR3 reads CASSLGARAGQVGYTF. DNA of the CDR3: TGTGCCAGCAGCTTAGGTGCTAGGGCAGGGCAAGTAGGCTACACCTTC.

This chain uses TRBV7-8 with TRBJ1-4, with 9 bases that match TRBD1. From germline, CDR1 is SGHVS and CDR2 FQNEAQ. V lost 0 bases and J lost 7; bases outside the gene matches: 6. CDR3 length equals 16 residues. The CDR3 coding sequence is TGTGCCAGCAGCTTAGCGCCGTGGACAGGGGTTGAAAAACTGTTTTTT. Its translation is CASSLAPWTGVEKLFF.

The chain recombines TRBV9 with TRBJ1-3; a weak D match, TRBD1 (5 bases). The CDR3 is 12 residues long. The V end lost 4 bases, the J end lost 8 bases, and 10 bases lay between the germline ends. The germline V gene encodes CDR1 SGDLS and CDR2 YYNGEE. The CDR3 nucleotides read TGTGCCAGCAGCCAAACGGGGGACACCATATATTTT. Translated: CASSQTGDTIYF.

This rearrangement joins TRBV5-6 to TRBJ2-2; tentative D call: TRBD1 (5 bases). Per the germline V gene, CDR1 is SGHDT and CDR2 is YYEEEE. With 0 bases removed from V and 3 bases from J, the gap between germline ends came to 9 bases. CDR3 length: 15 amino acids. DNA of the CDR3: TGTGCCAGCAGCTTGGGGGGCAGCGACACCGGGGAGCTGTTTTTT. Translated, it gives CASSLGGSDTGELFF.

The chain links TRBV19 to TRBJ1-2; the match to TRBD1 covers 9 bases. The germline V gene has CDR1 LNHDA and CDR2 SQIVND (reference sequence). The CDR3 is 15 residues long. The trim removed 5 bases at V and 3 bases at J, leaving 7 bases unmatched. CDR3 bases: TGTGCCAGTAGTCTACGGACAGGGGAGCACTATGGCTACACCTTC. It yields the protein CASSLRTGEHYGYTF. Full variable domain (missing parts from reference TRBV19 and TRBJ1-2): DGGITQSPKYLFRKEGQNVTLSCEQNLNHDAMYWYRQDPGQGLRLIYYSQIVNDFQKGDIAEGYSVSREKKESFPLTVTSAQKNPTAFYLCASSLRTGEHYGYTFGSGTRLTVV.

The CDR3 reads CASSGTGSQETQYF. The CDR3 DNA is TGTGCCAGCTCAGGGACAGGGTCCCAAGAGACCCAGTACTTC. The J gene is TRBJ2-5, the V gene TRBV18; TRBD1 aligns across 9 bases. Germline CDR1 and CDR2: KGHSH and LQKENI. V shed 5 bases and J 1 base; nucleotides not matched to a gene: 2. This CDR3 spans 14 amino acids.

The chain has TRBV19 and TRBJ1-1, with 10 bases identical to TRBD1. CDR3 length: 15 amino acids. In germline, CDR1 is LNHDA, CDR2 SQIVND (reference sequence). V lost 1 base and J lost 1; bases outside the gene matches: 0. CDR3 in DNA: TGTGCCAGTAGTATAGGGACAGGGGGGAACACTGAAGCTTTCTTT. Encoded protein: CASSIGTGGNTEAFF.

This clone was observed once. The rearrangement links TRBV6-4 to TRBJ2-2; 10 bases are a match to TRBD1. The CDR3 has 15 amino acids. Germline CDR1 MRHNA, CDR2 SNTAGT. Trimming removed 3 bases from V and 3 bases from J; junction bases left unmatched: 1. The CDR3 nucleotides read TGTGCCAGCAGTGAGGGGACAGGGGACACCGGGGAGCTGTTTTTT. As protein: CASSEGTGDTGELFF.

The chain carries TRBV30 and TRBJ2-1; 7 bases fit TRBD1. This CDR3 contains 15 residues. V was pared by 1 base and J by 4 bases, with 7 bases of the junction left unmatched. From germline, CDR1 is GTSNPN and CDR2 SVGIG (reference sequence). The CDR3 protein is CAWSASGQFYNEQFF. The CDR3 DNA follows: TGTGCCTGGAGTGCCTCGGGACAGTTTTACAATGAGCAGTTCTTC.

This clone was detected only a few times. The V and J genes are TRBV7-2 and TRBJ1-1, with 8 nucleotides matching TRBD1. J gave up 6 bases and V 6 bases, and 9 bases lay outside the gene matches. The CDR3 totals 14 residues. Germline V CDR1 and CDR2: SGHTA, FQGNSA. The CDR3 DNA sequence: TGTGCCAGCAGTTCCAGGGGGCTGGGGTCTGAAGCTTTCTTT. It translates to CASSSRGLGSEAFF.

The CDR3 coding sequence is TGTGCCAGCAGGGGGGTAGCGGCTAGCACAGATACGCAGTATTTT. Amino acid sequence: CASRGVAASTDTQYF. The V call is TRBV7-8, the J call TRBJ2-3; tentatively, D is TRBD2 (6 bases). Germline assignment: CDR1 SGHVS and CDR2 FQNEAQ. The CDR3 has 15 amino acids. V lost 6 bases, J lost 0 bases, and 13 bases lay in between.

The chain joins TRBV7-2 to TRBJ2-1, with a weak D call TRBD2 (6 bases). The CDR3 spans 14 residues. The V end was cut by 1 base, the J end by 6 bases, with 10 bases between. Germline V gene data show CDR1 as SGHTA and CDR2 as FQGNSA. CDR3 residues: CASSLVGLINEQFF. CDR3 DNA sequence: TGTGCCAGCAGCTTAGTGGGACTGATCAATGAGCAGTTCTTC.

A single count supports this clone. The CDR3 protein is CASSARTGGYEKLFF. CDR3 DNA sequence: TGTGCCAGCAGCGCGCGAACAGGGGGTTATGAAAAACTGTTTTTT. The chain recombines TRBV7-9 with TRBJ1-4; 8 bases match TRBD1. This CDR3 has 15 residues. With 5 bases clipped from V and 6 bases from J, the junction kept 8 bases outside the gene matches. Germline loops: CDR1 SEHNR, CDR2 FQNEAQ (reference sequence).

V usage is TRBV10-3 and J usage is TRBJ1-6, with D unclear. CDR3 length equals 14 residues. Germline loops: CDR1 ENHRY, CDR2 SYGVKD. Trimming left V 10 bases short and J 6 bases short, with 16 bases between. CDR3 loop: CATTGLVGNSPLHF. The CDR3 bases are TGTGCCACCACCGGCCTAGTAGGTAATTCACCCCTCCACTTT.

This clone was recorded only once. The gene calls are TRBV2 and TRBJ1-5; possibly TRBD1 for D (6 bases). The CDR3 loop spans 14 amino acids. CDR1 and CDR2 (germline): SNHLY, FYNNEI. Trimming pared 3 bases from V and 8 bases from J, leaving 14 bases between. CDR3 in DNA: TGTGCCAGCAGTGATGGGACAACTTTAGAGCCCCAGCATTTT. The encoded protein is CASSDGTTLEPQHF.

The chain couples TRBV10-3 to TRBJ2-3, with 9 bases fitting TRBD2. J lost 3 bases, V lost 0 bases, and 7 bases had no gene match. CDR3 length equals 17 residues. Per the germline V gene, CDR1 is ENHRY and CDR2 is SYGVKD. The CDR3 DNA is TGTGCCATCAGTGAGTCGAGGGCGGGGGGGCCGACAGATACGCAGTATTTT. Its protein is CAISESRAGGPTDTQYF.

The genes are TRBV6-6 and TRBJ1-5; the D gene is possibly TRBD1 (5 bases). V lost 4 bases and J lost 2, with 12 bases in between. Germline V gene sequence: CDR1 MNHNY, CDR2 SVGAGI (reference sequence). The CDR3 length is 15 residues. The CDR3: CASSLGPVGNQPQHF. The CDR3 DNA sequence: TGTGCCAGCAGTTTGGGGCCGGTGGGCAATCAGCCCCAGCATTTT.

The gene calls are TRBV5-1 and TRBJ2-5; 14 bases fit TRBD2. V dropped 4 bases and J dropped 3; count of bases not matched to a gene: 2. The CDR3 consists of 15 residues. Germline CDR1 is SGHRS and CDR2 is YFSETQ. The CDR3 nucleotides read TGCGCCAGCAGCCCGGGACTAGCGGGGGAAGAGACCCAGTACTTC. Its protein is CASSPGLAGEETQYF. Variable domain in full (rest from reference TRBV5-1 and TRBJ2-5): KAGVTQTPRYLIKTRGQQVTLSCSPISGHRSVSWYQQTPGQGLQFLFEYFSETQRNKGNFPGRFSGRQFSNSRSEMNVSTLELGDSALYLCASSPGLAGEETQYFGPGTRLLVL.

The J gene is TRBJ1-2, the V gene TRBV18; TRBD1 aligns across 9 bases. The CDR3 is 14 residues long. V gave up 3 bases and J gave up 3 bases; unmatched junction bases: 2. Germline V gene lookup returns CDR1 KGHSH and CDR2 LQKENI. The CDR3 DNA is TGTGCCAGCTCACCGGGACAGGGTGACTATGGCTACACCTTC. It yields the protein CASSPGQGDYGYTF.

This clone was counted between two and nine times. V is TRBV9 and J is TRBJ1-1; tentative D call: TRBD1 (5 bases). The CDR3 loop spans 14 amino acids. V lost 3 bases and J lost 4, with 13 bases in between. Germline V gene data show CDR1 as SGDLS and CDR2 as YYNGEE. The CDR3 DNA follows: TGTGCCAGCAGCGCCTTTATCACAGGCACTGAAGCTTTCTTT. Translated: CASSAFITGTEAFF. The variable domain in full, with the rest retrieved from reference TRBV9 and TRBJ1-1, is DSGVTQTPKHLITATGQRVTLRCSPRSGDLSVYWYQQSLDQGLQFLIQYYNGEERAKGNILERFSAQQFPDLHSELNLSSLELGDSALYFCASSAFITGTEAFFGQGTRLTVV.

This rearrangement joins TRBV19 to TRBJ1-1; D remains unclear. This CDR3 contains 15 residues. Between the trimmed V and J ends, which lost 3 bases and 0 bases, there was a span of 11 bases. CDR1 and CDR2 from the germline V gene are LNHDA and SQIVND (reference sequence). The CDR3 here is CASSIRRNMNTEAFF. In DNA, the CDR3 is TGTGCCAGTAGTATCCGCAGAAACATGAACACTGAAGCTTTCTTT.

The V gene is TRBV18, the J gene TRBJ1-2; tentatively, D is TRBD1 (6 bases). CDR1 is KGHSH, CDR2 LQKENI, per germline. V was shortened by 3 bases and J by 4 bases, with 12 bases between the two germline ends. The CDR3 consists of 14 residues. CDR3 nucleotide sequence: TGTGCCAGCTCACCGGACAGCGGATTCTATGGCTACACCTTC. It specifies CASSPDSGFYGYTF. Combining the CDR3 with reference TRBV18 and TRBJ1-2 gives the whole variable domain NAGVMQNPRHLVRRRGQEARLRCSPMKGHSHVYWYRQLPEEGLKFMVYLQKENIIDESGMPKERFSAEFPKEGPSILRIQQVVRGDSAAYFCASSPDSGFYGYTFGSGTRLTVV.

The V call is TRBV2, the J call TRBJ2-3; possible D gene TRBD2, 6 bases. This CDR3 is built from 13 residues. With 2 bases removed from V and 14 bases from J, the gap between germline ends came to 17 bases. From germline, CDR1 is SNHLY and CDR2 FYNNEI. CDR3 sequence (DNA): TGTGCCAGCAGTGAAAAGAGGGGACTGAGAAGGTATTTT. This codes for CASSEKRGLRRYF. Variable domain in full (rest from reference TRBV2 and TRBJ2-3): EPEVTQTPSHQVTQMGQEVILRCVPISNHLYFYWYRQILGQKVEFLVSFYNNEISEKSEIFDDQFSVERPDGSNFTLKIRSTKLEDSAMYFCASSEKRGLRRYFGPGTRLTVL.

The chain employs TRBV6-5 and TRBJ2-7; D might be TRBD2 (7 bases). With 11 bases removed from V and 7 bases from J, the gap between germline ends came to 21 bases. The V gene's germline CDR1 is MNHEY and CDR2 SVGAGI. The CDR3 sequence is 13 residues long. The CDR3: CASQRGGAGEQYF. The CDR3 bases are TGTGCCTCCCAGAGAGGGGGGGCCGGAGAGCAGTACTTC.

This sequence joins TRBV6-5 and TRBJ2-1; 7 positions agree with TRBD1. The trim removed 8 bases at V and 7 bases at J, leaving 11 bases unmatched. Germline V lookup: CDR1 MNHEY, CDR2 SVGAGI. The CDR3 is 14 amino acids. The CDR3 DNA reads TGTGCCAGCCGGCCTGACAGGGTGGGAAATGAGCAGTTCTTC. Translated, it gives CASRPDRVGNEQFF.

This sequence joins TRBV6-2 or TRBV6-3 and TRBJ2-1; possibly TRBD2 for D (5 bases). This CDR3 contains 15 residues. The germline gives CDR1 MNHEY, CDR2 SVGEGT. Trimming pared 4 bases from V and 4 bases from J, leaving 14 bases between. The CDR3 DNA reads TGTGCCAGCAGTTCAGACCGGGGATTTTACAATGAGCAGTTCTTC. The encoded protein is CASSSDRGFYNEQFF.

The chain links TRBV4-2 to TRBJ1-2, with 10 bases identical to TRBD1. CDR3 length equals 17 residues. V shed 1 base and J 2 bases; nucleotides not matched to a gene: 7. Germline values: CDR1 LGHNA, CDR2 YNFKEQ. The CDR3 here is CASSQAGTGASNYGYTF. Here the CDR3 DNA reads TGTGCCAGCAGCCAAGCCGGGACAGGGGCCTCAAACTATGGCTACACCTTC.